Listed below are T cell receptor beta chains from one sample, sequenced in a study of human T cells and chemical hapten exposure. Each CDR3 protein gets one entry after TCRdb re-called the RACE reads with MiXCR. The sample shows under 450,000 distinct CDR3 sequences, about 6% of them seen only once. The starting material was whole blood, obtained in connection with sensitization to the hapten diphenylcyclopropenone (DPC). The receptors were sampled from a woman between 18 and 29 years old with alopecia areata. Some clones in this sample may be carry-over from other donors' samples. Both conserved end residues are part of each CDR3. Clone size, where shown, is once, few, many, or a class for clones that have expanded.

V gene	J gene	clone size	CDR3 protein
TRBV12-3/TRBV12-4	TRBJ2-3	many	CASSFGLGRVIPTQYF
TRBV7-9	TRBJ2-1	NA	CASSPQSGGYNEQFF
TRBV4-1	TRBJ2-1	NA	CASSRQQGPGEQFF
TRBV4-3	TRBJ2-3	NA	CASSQERAGGATDTQYF
TRBV5-1	TRBJ1-6	NA	CASSLDGHYNSPLHF
TRBV29-1	TRBJ1-1	NA	CSVERDGGNTEAFF
TRBV20-1	TRBJ2-7	NA	CSAEPGQGGEQYF
TRBV6-5	TRBJ2-7	NA	CASSYAHKQGYEQYF
TRBV6-5	TRBJ1-5	many	CASSYGGYSNQPQHF
TRBV7-9	TRBJ2-7	few	CASSLAPGRSSYEQYF
TRBV4-3	TRBJ2-5	NA	CASSQSFNQETQYF
TRBV5-6	TRBJ2-3	NA	CASSLTTSGGFTDTQYF
TRBV29-1	TRBJ1-1	NA	CSVHRRVDGEAFF
TRBV7-6	TRBJ1-4	many	CASSFDGVNEKLFF
TRBV20-1	TRBJ2-7	NA	CSARISVGPEGYEQYF
TRBV29-1	TRBJ1-2	NA	CSVAQGDGYGYTF
TRBV3-1	TRBJ1-2	many	CASSQDPRSNYGYTF
TRBV5-4	TRBJ2-3	few	CASSPQGVADTQYF
TRBV6-2/TRBV6-3	TRBJ2-7	few	CASSFGQASYEQYF
TRBV29-1	TRBJ2-5	NA	CSVDSSSLQETQYF
TRBV10-3	TRBJ2-3	many	CAISDGTSGESTDTQYF
TRBV6-6	TRBJ1-1	many	CASSYVRGNTEAFF
TRBV18	TRBJ1-1	few	CASSPPSLQAFF
TRBV6-6	TRBJ2-3	few	CASTPDSSGVTDTQYF
TRBV12-3/TRBV12-4	TRBJ1-5	NA	CASSPHLGHNNQPQHF
TRBV5-4	TRBJ2-3	NA	CASAWGFSADTQYF
TRBV6-2/TRBV6-3	TRBJ1-2	many	CASSLDGYGYTF